The table lists the clone carrying this T cell receptor (beta chain) with a few counts. Its antigen is undetermined. The data are from a study of blood T cells in healthy people across ages. With a J-beta primer mix and a sample-barcoded 5' primer, a second PCR ran 7 to 11 cycles. From the 5' RACE reads, TCRdb called clonotypes with MiXCR, one entry per CDR3 protein. The table records some 790,000 distinct CDR3 sequences, 29% of them present only once. Broader study findings: In older individuals, TCR beta diversity per million T cells was lower, falling roughly linearly with age.

The sequence was obtained from a woman aged 80 or over in good health. Sequencing used blood.

The CDR3 nucleotides are TGTGCCAGCTCACCACCGGAGGGACGGACTGAAGCTTTCTTT. As protein: CASSPPEGRTEAFF. This chain uses TRBV18 with TRBJ1-1; TRBD1 might be the D (5 bases). Germline V gene sequence: CDR1 KGHSH, CDR2 LQKENI. The CDR3 has 14 amino acids. Between the trimmed V and J ends, which lost 0 bases and 5 bases, there was a span of 10 bases.